One T cell receptor beta chain is described in this entry. Which antigen it targets is not known. One base away there is no much larger clone; base qualities are not given. The sample is drawn from a study of blood T cell repertoires in COVID-19 (dated by TCRdb to about 2020). Looking at the study overall: Samples from collaborators originated in the United States, Italy and Spain and spanned both the acute and convalescent phases of COVID-19. The material from the prospective study consisted of cDNA or gDNA derived from T cells, B-cell-depleted T cells, or PBMCs. The dataset comprised deeply sampled blood TCRbeta repertoires from subjects exposed to, actively infected with, or recovered from COVID-19. The repertoires were released in a freely available public database intended as a resource for research on the immune response to SARS-CoV-2. Samples were obtained from the ongoing ImmuneRACE study (first 160 participants) and from over a thousand subjects provided by 6 global collaborators. A de-identified subject ID, COVID-19 status, age in years and sex were almost always included in the sample metadata. Where HLA class I and class II types were available, the types were taken from metadata supplied by the sample provider, not from assay-based typing. Summary of the overall study and its limitations: The amount of clinical and demographic metadata varied by source and participant and was provided uncurated.

TCRbeta CDR3 regions were amplified from genomic DNA by means of the immunoSEQ Assay, a bias-controlled multiplex PCR. The original pipeline was this. Nucleated cell counts per sample were estimated from amplification of reference gene primers within the assay. To quantify the absolute abundance of each unique TCRbeta CDR3 rearrangement, sequence reads were collapsed and filtered. For each sample, productive Simpson clonality was calculated as the square root of Simpson's diversity index over productive rearrangements. This immuneACCESS table, as held by TCRdb, lists in-frame sequences with V and J called but not all clones. Of the missing ones, under half trace to an unresolved V gene in checked studies; the others have no known cause. For V, J and clone size, that table is used; D and trimming come from the DNA. For this sample the table gives 200,000 or so clones, of which nearly 90% were detected only once. The ten largest clones add up to 10% to 13% of the sample.

In the prospective study, participants were about 18 to 95 years old, resided in about two dozen geographic areas of the United States, and were enrolled through a virtual design. Cohort assignment in the prospective study relied on participant-reported clinical history from a screening survey and a study questionnaire. Recovered participants in ImmuneRACE Cohort 3 were defined as having two consecutive negative NP/OP PCR tests, clearance from a healthcare professional, or resolution of symptoms. In the prospective study, mobile phlebotomists collected whole blood, serum and a nasopharyngeal or oropharyngeal swab from each participant. Over a roughly 2-month period, participants in the prospective study had the option of providing additional blood draws and questionnaires. Prospective study blood samples were shipped either frozen or at room temperature before DNA extraction. Sequencing was performed on PBMCs or T cells enriched from blood (not recorded which). The clonotype was recovered from a man aged 30-40 years who had recovered from COVID-19.

The sequenced DNA is TGTGCCAGCAGTCCGTCGACTAGCGGGCCTGAGTGGGTTTACAATGAGCAGTTCTTC. It translates to CASSPSTSGPEWVYNEQFF. The chain is assembled from TRBV28 and TRBJ2-1, with TRBD2 identical over 10 junction bases. From V the trimming removes 5 bases and from J it removes 4 bases, while the gene matches leave 17 bases of the junction unaccounted for. Based on the germline V gene, the CDR1 and CDR2 sequences are MDHEN and SYDVKM. Measured from the cysteine to the phenylalanine, the CDR3 is 19 residues long. Left in the record is the CDR3 DNA by itself, 57 bases read in frame from the first base. The entire variable domain, with the stretches around the CDR3 drawn from the reference TRBV28 and TRBJ2-1 proteins, is DVKVTQSSRYLVKRTGEKVFLECVQDMDHENMFWYRQDPGLGLRLIYFSYDVKMKEKGDIPEGYSVSREKKERFSLILESASTNQTSMYLCASSPSTSGPEWVYNEQFFGPGTRLTVL.